This T cell receptor beta chain was found in a study of technical replicates of blood from a few donors. The V and J ends lost 5 bases and 1 base respectively, with 18 bases between them. This CDR3 has 17 amino acids. Germline V CDR1 and CDR2: LNHDA, SQIVND (reference sequence). Sequencing used immunoSEQ multiplex PCR; TCRdb keeps in-frame clones, though not all of them. Of some 100,000 clones listed, around 96% are singletons. This sequence joins TRBV19 and TRBJ2-1, with a tentative D call TRBD2 (7 bases). Source material: T cells isolated from PBMCs. This TCR came from a human donor in good health. The CDR3 region is CASSLDGGASSYNEQFF. The CDR3, as DNA: TGTGCCAGTAGTCTTGATGGGGGGGCGAGTTCCTACAATGAGCAGTTCTTC.